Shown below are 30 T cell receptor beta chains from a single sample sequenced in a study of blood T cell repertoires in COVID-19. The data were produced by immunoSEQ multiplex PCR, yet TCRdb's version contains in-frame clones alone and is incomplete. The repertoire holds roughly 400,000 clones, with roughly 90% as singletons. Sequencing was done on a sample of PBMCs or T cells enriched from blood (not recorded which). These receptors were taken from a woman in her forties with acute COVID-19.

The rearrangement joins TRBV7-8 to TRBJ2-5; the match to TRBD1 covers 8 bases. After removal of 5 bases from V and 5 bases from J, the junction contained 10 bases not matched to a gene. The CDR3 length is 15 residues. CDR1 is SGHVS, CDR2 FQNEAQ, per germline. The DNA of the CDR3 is TGTGCCAGCAGCCCGGGACAGGCAAGATGGGAGACCCAGTACTTC. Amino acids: CASSPGQARWETQYF.

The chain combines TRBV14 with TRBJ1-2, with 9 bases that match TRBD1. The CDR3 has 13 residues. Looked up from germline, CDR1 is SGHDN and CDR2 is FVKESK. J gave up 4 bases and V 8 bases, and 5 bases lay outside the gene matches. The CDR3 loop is CASDTGGGYGYTF. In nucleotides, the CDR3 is TGTGCCAGCGATACAGGGGGCGGCTATGGCTACACCTTC.

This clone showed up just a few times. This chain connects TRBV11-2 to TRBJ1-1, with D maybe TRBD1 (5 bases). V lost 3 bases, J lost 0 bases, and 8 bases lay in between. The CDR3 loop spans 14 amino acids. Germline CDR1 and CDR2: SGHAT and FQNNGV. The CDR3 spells CASSFAGLNTEAFF. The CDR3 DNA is TGTGCCAGCAGCTTTGCAGGGTTGAACACTGAAGCTTTCTTT.

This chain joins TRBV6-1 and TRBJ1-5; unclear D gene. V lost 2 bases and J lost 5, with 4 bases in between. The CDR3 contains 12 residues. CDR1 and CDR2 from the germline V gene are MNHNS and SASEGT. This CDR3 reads CASSEYYQPQHF. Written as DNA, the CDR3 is TGTGCCAGCAGTGAATATTATCAGCCCCAGCATTTT.

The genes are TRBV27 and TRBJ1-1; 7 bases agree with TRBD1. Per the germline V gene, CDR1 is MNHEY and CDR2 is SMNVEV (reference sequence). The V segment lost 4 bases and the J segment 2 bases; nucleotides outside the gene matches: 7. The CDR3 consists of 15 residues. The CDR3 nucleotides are TGTGCCAGCAGTTCGTCCGGGACAGTCAACACTGAAGCTTTCTTT. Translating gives CASSSSGTVNTEAFF.

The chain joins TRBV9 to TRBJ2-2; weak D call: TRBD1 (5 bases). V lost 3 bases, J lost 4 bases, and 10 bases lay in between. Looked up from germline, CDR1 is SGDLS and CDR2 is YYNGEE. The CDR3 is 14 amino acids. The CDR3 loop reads CASSEGVRTGELFF. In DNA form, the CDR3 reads TGTGCCAGCAGCGAAGGGGTTCGCACCGGGGAGCTGTTTTTT.

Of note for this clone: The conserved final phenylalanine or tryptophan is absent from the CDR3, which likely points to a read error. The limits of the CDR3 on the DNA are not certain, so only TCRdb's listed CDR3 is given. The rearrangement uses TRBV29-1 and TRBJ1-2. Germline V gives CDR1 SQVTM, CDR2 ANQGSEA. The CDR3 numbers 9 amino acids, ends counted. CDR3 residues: CSELKKRGK.

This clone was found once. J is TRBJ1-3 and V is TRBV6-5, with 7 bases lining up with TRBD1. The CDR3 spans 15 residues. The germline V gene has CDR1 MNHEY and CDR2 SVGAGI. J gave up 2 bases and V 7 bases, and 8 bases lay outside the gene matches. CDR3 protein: CASKDRESPGNTIYF. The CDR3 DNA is TGTGCCAGCAAAGACAGGGAGTCCCCTGGAAACACCATATATTTT.

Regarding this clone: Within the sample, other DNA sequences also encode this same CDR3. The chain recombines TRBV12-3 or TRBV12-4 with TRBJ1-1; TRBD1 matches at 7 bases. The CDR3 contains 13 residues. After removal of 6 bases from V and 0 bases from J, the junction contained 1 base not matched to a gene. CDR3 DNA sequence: TGTGCCAGCAGGACAGGGCTGAACACTGAAGCTTTCTTT. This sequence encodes CASRTGLNTEAFF.

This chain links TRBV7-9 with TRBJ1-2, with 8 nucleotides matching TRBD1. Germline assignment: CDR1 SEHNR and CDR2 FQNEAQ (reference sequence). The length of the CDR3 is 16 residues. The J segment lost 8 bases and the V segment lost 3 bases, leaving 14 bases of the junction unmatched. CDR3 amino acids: CASSLQVGTGLVGYTF. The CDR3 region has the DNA TGTGCCAGCAGCTTGCAAGTAGGGACAGGCCTCGTCGGCTACACCTTC.

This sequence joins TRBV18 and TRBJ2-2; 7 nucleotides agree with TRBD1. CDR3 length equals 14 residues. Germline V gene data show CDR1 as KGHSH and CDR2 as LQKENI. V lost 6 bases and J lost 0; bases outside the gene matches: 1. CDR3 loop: CASSGQSNTGELFF. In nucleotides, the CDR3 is TGTGCCAGCTCGGGACAGTCGAACACCGGGGAGCTGTTTTTT.

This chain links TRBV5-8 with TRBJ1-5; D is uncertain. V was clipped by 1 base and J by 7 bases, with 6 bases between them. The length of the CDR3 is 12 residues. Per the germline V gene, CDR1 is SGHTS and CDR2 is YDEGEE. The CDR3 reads CASSLYGQPQHF. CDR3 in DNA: TGTGCCAGCAGCTTGTACGGGCAGCCCCAGCATTTT.

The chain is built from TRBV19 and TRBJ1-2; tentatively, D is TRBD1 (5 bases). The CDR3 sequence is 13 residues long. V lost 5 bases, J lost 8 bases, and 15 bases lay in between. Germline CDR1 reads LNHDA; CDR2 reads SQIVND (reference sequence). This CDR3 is CASSPGHSPGYTF. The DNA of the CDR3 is TGTGCCAGTAGTCCCGGACACTCCCCGGGCTACACCTTC.

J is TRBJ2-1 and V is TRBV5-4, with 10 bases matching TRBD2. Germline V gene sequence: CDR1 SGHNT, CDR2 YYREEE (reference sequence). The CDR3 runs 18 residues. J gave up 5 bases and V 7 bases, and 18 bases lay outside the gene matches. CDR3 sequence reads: CASSRPPGEAGGHNEQFF. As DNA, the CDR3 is TGTGCCAGCTCCAGGCCACCGGGGGAAGCGGGGGGGCACAATGAGCAGTTCTTC.

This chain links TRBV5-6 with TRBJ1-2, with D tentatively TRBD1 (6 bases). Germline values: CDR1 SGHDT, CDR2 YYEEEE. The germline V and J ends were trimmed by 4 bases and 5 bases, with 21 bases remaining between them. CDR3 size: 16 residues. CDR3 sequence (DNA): TGTGCCAGCAGCGCGATATATACAGGGTTACGGTATGGCTACACCTTC. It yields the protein CASSAIYTGLRYGYTF.

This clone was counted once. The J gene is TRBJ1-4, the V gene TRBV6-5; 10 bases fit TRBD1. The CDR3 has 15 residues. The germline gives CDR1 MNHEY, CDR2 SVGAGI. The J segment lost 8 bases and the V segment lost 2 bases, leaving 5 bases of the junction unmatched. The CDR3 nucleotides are TGTGCCAGCAGTTACGGGACAGGGGTATACGAAAAACTGTTTTTT. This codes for CASSYGTGVYEKLFF.

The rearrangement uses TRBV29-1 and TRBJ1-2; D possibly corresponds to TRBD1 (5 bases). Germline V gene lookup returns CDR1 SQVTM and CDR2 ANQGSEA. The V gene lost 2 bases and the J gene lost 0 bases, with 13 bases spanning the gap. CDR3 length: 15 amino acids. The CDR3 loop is CSVERRGEANYGYTF. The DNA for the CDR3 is TGCAGCGTTGAAAGGAGGGGCGAGGCTAACTATGGCTACACCTTC.

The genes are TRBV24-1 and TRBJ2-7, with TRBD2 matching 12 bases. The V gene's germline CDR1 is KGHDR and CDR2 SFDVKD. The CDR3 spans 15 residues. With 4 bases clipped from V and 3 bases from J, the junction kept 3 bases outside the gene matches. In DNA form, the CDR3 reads TGTGCCACCAGTGACCGGACTAGCGGGAACTACGAGCAGTACTTC. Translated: CATSDRTSGNYEQYF.

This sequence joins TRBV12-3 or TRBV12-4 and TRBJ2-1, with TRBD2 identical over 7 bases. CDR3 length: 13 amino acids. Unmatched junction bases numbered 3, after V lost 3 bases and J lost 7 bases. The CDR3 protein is CASSFGTINEQFF. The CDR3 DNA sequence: TGTGCCAGCAGTTTTGGGACTATAAATGAGCAGTTCTTC.

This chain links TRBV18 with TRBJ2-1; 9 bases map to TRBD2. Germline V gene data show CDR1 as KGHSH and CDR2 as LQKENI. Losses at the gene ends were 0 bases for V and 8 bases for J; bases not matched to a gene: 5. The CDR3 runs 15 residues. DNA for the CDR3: TGTGCCAGCTCACCACCAAGCGGGGGGCGGGATGAGCAGTTCTTC. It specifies CASSPPSGGRDEQFF.

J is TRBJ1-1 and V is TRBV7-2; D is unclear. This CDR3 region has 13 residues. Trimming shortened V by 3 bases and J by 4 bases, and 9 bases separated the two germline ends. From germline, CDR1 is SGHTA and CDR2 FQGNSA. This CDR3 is CASSFKRATEAFF. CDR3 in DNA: TGTGCCAGCAGCTTTAAGAGGGCCACTGAAGCTTTCTTT.

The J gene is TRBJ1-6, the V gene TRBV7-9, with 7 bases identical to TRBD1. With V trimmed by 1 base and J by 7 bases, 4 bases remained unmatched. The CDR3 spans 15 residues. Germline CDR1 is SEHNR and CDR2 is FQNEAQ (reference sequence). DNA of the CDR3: TGTGCCAGCAGCTTAGGTGGGACAGTCAATTCACCCCTCCACTTT. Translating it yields CASSLGGTVNSPLHF.

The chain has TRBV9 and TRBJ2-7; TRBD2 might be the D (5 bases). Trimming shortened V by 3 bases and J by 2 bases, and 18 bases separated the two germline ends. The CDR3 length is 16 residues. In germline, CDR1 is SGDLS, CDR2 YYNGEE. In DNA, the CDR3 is TGTGCCAGCAGCGCCCCGGGGTTGGGCAGTACCTACGAGCAGTACTTC. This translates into CASSAPGLGSTYEQYF.

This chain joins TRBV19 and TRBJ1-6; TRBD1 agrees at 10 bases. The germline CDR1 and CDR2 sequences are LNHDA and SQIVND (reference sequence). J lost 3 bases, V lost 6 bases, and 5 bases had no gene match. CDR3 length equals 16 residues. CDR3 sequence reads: CASRWTGGVYNSPLHF. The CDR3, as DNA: TGTGCCAGTAGATGGACAGGGGGGGTCTATAATTCACCCCTCCACTTT.

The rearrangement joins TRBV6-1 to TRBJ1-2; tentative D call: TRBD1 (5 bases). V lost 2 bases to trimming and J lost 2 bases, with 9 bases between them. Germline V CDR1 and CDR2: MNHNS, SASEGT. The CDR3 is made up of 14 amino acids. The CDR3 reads CASSELTANYGYTF. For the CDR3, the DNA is TGTGCCAGCAGTGAATTGACAGCGAACTATGGCTACACCTTC.

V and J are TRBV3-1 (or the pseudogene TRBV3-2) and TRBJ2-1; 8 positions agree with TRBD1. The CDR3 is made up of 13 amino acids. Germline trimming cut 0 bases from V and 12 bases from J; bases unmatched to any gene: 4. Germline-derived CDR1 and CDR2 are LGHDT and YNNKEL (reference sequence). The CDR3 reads CASSQDRGLVQFF. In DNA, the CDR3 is TGTGCCAGCAGCCAAGACAGGGGGCTCGTGCAGTTCTTC.

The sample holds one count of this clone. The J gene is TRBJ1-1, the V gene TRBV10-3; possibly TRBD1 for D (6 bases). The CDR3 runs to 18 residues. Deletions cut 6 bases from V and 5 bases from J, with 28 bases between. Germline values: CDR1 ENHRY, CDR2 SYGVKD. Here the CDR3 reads CAISEGGGRARAYTEAFF. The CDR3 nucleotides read TGTGCCATCAGCGAAGGGGGGGGCCGTGCCAGGGCATATACTGAAGCTTTCTTT.

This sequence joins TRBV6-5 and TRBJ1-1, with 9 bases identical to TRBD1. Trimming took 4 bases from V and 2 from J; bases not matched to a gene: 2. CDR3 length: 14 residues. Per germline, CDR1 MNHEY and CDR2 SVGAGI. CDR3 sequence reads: CASSSDRGNTEAFF. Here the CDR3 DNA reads TGTGCCAGCAGTTCGGACAGGGGTAACACTGAAGCTTTCTTT.

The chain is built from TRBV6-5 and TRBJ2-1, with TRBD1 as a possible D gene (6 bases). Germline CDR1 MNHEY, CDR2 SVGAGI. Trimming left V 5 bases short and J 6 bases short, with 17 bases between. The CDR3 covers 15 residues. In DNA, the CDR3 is TGTGCCAGCAGTACCGTCAACAGGGAAATCAATGAGCAGTTCTTC. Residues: CASSTVNREINEQFF.

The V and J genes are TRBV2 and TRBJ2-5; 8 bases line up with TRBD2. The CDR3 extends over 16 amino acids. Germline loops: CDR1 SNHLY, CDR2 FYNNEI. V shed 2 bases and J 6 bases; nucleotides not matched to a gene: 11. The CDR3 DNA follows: TGTGCCAGCAGTGAACTCCGCCTAGCGGGTCAGCAGACCCAGTACTTC. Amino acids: CASSELRLAGQQTQYF.